In this sample, the clone carrying this TCR beta chain turned up many times. Antigen specificity is unknown. This sample was taken from a study of CD8 T cells in ankylosing spondylitis. The CDR3 is 15 residues long. V lost 0 bases, J lost 4 bases, and 4 bases stayed unmatched. From germline, CDR1 is SGDLS and CDR2 YYNGEE. Regarding the study as a whole: Characteristic, it appeared, of ankylosing spondylitis blood was a TCR beta motif of roughly 8 highly homologous variants. Disease-associated clonotypes exhibited CD8+ identity and were relatively infrequent in peripheral blood. Disease-linked clones were reportedly significantly enriched in matched ankylosing spondylitis synovial fluid.

Scientists made TCR beta libraries using quantitative 5'-RACE with molecular barcodes. TCRdb re-called the 5' RACE reads through MiXCR, storing one row per CDR3 protein. The repertoire holds almost 30,000 distinct CDR3 sequences, with 5.3% as singletons. Sequencing was performed on blood, either unsorted or a sorted T cell fraction (not recorded which). This receptor was obtained from a female donor with ankylosing spondylitis or in good health (not recorded which). The rearrangement joins TRBV9 to TRBJ1-2; TRBD1 matches 9 bases. CDR3 sequence: CASSVGGTGSYGYTF. In nucleotides, the CDR3 is TGTGCCAGCAGCGTAGGAGGGACAGGGAGCTATGGCTACACCTTC. The variable domain in full, completed from reference TRBV9 and TRBJ1-2, reads DSGVTQTPKHLITATGQRVTLRCSPRSGDLSVYWYQQSLDQGLQFLIQYYNGEERAKGNILERFSAQQFPDLHSELNLSSLELGDSALYFCASSVGGTGSYGYTFGSGTRLTVV.